This is a list of T cell receptor beta chains from one sample in a study of blood T cell repertoires in COVID-19. Sequenced by immunoSEQ multiplex PCR; TCRdb stores in-frame clones only, minus some. The sample records around 250,000 clones, roughly 84% being singletons. Material for sequencing was PBMCs or T cells enriched from blood (not recorded which). The receptors originated from a woman in her 50s who had been exposed to COVID-19. CDR3s leave out the opening cysteine and the closing phenylalanine or tryptophan. The order of the fields is V gene, J gene, CDR3 protein.

TRBV7-6	TRBJ2-7	ASSLAPGQGRYEQY
TRBV5-1	TRBJ1-1	ASSWGQGSAEAF
TRBV7-2	TRBJ1-2	ASSLAHRGGYGYT
TRBV10-3	TRBJ1-2	AISESSRGYT
TRBV28	TRBJ1-1	ASNTANTEAF
TRBV29-1	TRBJ2-7	SAAGTYEQY
TRBV4-1	TRBJ1-2	ASSPGILIDYGYT
TRBV19	TRBJ1-5	ASSDRPGGGSNQPQH
TRBV6-5	TRBJ2-4	ASGAGTIQY
TRBV27	TRBJ2-3	ASSLGGPISTDTQY
TRBV6-5	TRBJ1-1	ATHRGGVDEAF
TRBV12-3/TRBV12-4	TRBJ1-1	ASTERENTEAF
TRBV28	TRBJ2-1	ASSSGLAGDYNEQF
TRBV15	TRBJ2-4	ATRERVSGIQY
TRBV4-1	TRBJ2-7	ASSQEVGGQYEQY
TRBV7-2	TRBJ2-7	ASSRTGQASLYEQY
TRBV10-1	TRBJ2-2	ASSDRTGANTGELF
TRBV6-1	TRBJ1-3	ASSGSALSSGNTIY
TRBV6-1	TRBJ1-4	ASSVTLIGTGNEKLF
TRBV28	TRBJ2-7	ASSSSGRPAY
TRBV6-6	TRBJ2-7	ASSYSGTPYEQY
TRBV2	TRBJ2-7	ASSEASGTSGN
TRBV2	TRBJ2-5	ASSPLEQVKGTQY
TRBV6-1	TRBJ1-2	ASSEVRRELNGYT
TRBV3-1/TRBV3-2	TRBJ1-2	ASRGAGVHGYT
TRBV6-2/TRBV6-3	TRBJ1-1	ASSPRDRGRFLATEAF
TRBV5-1	TRBJ2-3	ASSPGLAGEETDTQY
TRBV7-2	TRBJ1-1	ASSLEATGGRKKAF
TRBV11-2	TRBJ1-3	ASSLRPPRTDGNTIY
TRBV10-1	TRBJ2-4	ASSEGTSNIQY
TRBV12-3/TRBV12-4	TRBJ1-1	ASRSGGNEAF
TRBV5-4	TRBJ1-1	ASSPRTGGVGSAEAF
TRBV19	TRBJ1-5	ASSIGENQPQH
TRBV7-9	TRBJ2-1	ASSFTGLALRGEQF
TRBV11-2	TRBJ2-7	ASSLEDRLLSPYEQY
TRBV3-1/TRBV3-2	TRBJ1-3	ASSQSVEGNTIY
TRBV7-9	TRBJ1-1	ASAAGHSYTEAF
TRBV27	TRBJ2-7	ASSHRGYEQY
TRBV7-2	TRBJ1-5	ASSREGLLGSNQPQH
TRBV4-2	TRBJ1-3	ASSPRTGGLGNTIY
TRBV6-5	TRBJ1-2	ASTIRGQLGGYT
TRBV19	TRBJ1-2	AIGQGRNYGYT
TRBV11-2	TRBJ1-1	ASSLVERRGDFS
TRBV6-5	TRBJ1-1	ASTTTFGAEAF
TRBV28	TRBJ2-1	ASSSTGTGGYNEQF
TRBV15	TRBJ2-3	ATSRASVTDTQY
TRBV25-1	TRBJ2-7	ASSETVGAGVFYEQY
TRBV5-4	TRBJ1-3	ASSLKTGIMAGNTIY
TRBV28	TRBJ1-5	ASSNRQGGNQPQH
TRBV9	TRBJ2-5	ASSLGTSGPQETQY
TRBV29-1	TRBJ1-2	SVTTGVVGYT
TRBV14	TRBJ2-7	ASSYTGAREQY
TRBV19	TRBJ2-1	ASSIDRAGNEQF
TRBV5-1	TRBJ1-4	ASSLTGQGYEKLF